Listed below are T cell receptor beta chains from one sample, sequenced in a study of blood T cell repertoires in COVID-19. Method: immunoSEQ multiplex PCR; TCRdb's copy keeps in-frame clones and lacks some. The table lists more than 200,000 clones, about 80% of them singletons. Material: peripheral blood. These receptors were collected from a man aged 80 or over with acute or convalescent COVID-19. CDR3s include the opening cysteine and the closing phenylalanine or tryptophan. Each record gives: D gene, V gene, clone size, J gene, CDR3 DNA, CDR3 protein. The D gene is left open where the match is weak. For some rows the clone size is stated as once, few or many, or as a class when expanded; others skip it.

D: NA; V: TRBV5-1; size: NA; J: TRBJ1-1; DNA: TGCGCCAGCAGCTTGGACGGCCGGGGTCTTCGGAGAACTGAAGCTTTCTTT; CDR3: CASSLDGRGLRRTEAFF
D: TRBD1; V: TRBV19; size: NA; J: TRBJ2-3; DNA: TGTGCCAGTAGTCCCCGGACAGGGGCAGATACGCAGTATTTT; CDR3: CASSPRTGADTQYF
D: NA; V: TRBV19; size: NA; J: TRBJ1-3; DNA: TGTGCCAGTAGTATAGTGGCCGCTGGAAACACCATATATTTT; CDR3: CASSIVAAGNTIYF
D: NA; V: TRBV10-2; size: NA; J: TRBJ2-3; DNA: TGCGCCAGCAGTGAGTCGCAGGGTCCAGATACGCAGTATTTT; CDR3: CASSESQGPDTQYF
D: NA; V: TRBV24-1; size: NA; J: TRBJ2-1; DNA: TGTGCCACCAGTGACCGAAGCGGGCTAAAGTTCTTC; CDR3: CATSDRSGLKFF
D: NA; V: TRBV1; size: NA; J: TRBJ2-7; DNA: TGCACCAGCAGCCAAGGTCGGACCACGGGACTAGCGAACTACGAGCAGTACTTC; CDR3: CTSSQGRTTGLANYEQYF
D: TRBD2; V: TRBV12-5; size: NA; J: TRBJ2-5; DNA: TGTGCTAGTGGTTTGGGGCTAGCGGTCCAAGAGACCCAGTACTTC; CDR3: CASGLGLAVQETQYF
D: NA; V: TRBV7-9; size: NA; J: TRBJ1-2; DNA: TGTGCCAGCAGCTTAGGTCCGGTAGAGGGCTATGGCTACACCTTC; CDR3: CASSLGPVEGYGYTF
D: NA; V: TRBV12-3/TRBV12-4; size: NA; J: TRBJ2-5; DNA: TGTGCCAGCAGTCCGGGACTTCAAGAGACCCAGTACTTC; CDR3: CASSPGLQETQYF
D: NA; V: TRBV12-5; size: NA; J: TRBJ2-2; DNA: TGTGCTAGTGGTGTGGGGGAGTTTGCCACCGGGGAGCTGTTTTTT; CDR3: CASGVGEFATGELFF
D: TRBD1; V: TRBV5-6; size: NA; J: TRBJ2-7; DNA: TGTGCCAGCACCTACAGGGGACCTAACCCGTACGAGCAGTACTTC; CDR3: CASTYRGPNPYEQYF
D: TRBD1; V: TRBV5-1; size: NA; J: TRBJ1-2; DNA: TGCGCCAGCAGCGACAGGGGGAGCGGCTATGGCTACACCTTC; CDR3: CASSDRGSGYGYTF
D: NA; V: TRBV5-3; size: NA; J: TRBJ1-3; DNA: TGTGCCAGAGCTCCAGGCACCATATATTTT; CDR3: CARAPGTIYF
D: NA; V: TRBV7-2; size: NA; J: TRBJ2-3; DNA: TGTGCCAGCAGCTTAAGATCTGGCTCGAGCACAGATACGCAGTATTTT; CDR3: CASSLRSGSSTDTQYF
D: TRBD1; V: TRBV6-6; size: NA; J: TRBJ1-3; DNA: TGTGCCAGCGTTACGGACAGGGGGCCTGGAAACACCATATATTTT; CDR3: CASVTDRGPGNTIYF
D: TRBD1; V: TRBV5-1; size: NA; J: TRBJ1-2; DNA: TGCGCCAGCAGCCCTCCGGGACAGGGAGGGTATGGCTACACCTTC; CDR3: CASSPPGQGGYGYTF
D: TRBD1; V: TRBV19; size: NA; J: TRBJ2-3; DNA: TGTGCCACCATTCCAAGGGGACAGACTAGCACAGATACGCAGTATTTT; CDR3: CATIPRGQTSTDTQYF
D: TRBD2; V: TRBV10-3; size: few; J: TRBJ2-3; DNA: TGTGCCATCAGTGAGACCGGGAGGGGGGATACGCAGTATTTT; CDR3: CAISETGRGDTQYF
D: TRBD2; V: TRBV6-2/TRBV6-3; size: NA; J: TRBJ2-3; DNA: TGTGCCAGCAGCCCTCCGGGGCGGGGGGGCCGATGGGGCACAGATACGCAGTATTTT; CDR3: CASSPPGRGGRWGTDTQYF
D: NA; V: TRBV3-1/TRBV3-2; size: NA; J: TRBJ2-5; DNA: TGTGCCAGCAGCCAAGCCCAGCGGGTAGCCAACTTC; CDR3: CASSQAQRVANF
D: NA; V: TRBV28; size: NA; J: TRBJ1-4; DNA: TGTGCCAGCAGTTTACTGGAGGAAAAACTGTTTTTT; CDR3: CASSLLEEKLFF
D: NA; V: TRBV5-5; size: NA; J: TRBJ1-6; DNA: TGTGCCAGCAGACCTACTGGGAGCTCCTATAATTCACCCCTCCACTTT; CDR3: CASRPTGSSYNSPLHF
D: TRBD1; V: TRBV29-1; size: NA; J: TRBJ2-2; DNA: TGCAGCGCCAGAAGGGGGCAGGACACCGGGGAGCTGTTTTTT; CDR3: CSARRGQDTGELFF
D: NA; V: TRBV7-2; size: NA; J: TRBJ2-7; DNA: TGTGCCAGCAGCCCACAAGGGAGCTCCTACGAGCAGTACTTC; CDR3: CASSPQGSSYEQYF
D: NA; V: TRBV2; size: once; J: TRBJ1-4; DNA: TGTGCCAGCAGTGTCCAACAGGTCGCAGGTGAAAAACTGTTTTTT; CDR3: CASSVQQVAGEKLFF
D: NA; V: TRBV4-2; size: NA; J: TRBJ1-2; DNA: TGTGCCAGCAGCCAAGTCGGGGAACTCTCCAACTATGGCTACACCTTC; CDR3: CASSQVGELSNYGYTF
D: NA; V: TRBV18; size: once; J: TRBJ2-7; DNA: TGTGCCAGCTCCCGCTCCGGGAAAAACTACGAGCAGTACTTC; CDR3: CASSRSGKNYEQYF
D: NA; V: TRBV5-6; size: few; J: TRBJ2-5; DNA: TGTGCCAGCAGCCAGCCCGGGGGTCCCCTCCCAGAGACCCAGTACTTC; CDR3: CASSQPGGPLPETQYF
D: NA; V: TRBV3-1/TRBV3-2; size: NA; J: TRBJ1-5; DNA: TGTGCCAGCAGCCAAGATAACGCGGGTACGCGGCCCCAGCATTTT; CDR3: CASSQDNAGTRPQHF
D: NA; V: TRBV3-1/TRBV3-2; size: NA; J: TRBJ2-7; DNA: TGTGCCAGCAGCCAACATGCGGGCCTGGAGTACGAGCAGTACTTC; CDR3: CASSQHAGLEYEQYF
D: NA; V: TRBV24-1; size: NA; J: TRBJ2-1; DNA: TGTGCCACCAGTGATTTCCGGGGGGCCTCCTACAATGAGCAGTTCTTC; CDR3: CATSDFRGASYNEQFF
D: TRBD1; V: TRBV3-1/TRBV3-2; size: NA; J: TRBJ2-7; DNA: TGTGCCAGCAGCCACCCGGGACAGGGAATCGACGAGCAGTACTTC; CDR3: CASSHPGQGIDEQYF
D: NA; V: TRBV5-6; size: NA; J: TRBJ1-5; DNA: TGTGCCAGCAGCTTGGGGCGGGGTCAGCCCCAGCATTTT; CDR3: CASSLGRGQPQHF
D: NA; V: TRBV5-1; size: NA; J: TRBJ2-5; DNA: TGCGCCAGCAGCCCCGCCCGGACAACCCAAGAGACCCAGTACTTC; CDR3: CASSPARTTQETQYF
D: TRBD1; V: TRBV9; size: NA; J: TRBJ1-4; DNA: TGTGCCAGCAGCCCGGGGACAGGGGGGAGGGAAAAACTGTTTTTT; CDR3: CASSPGTGGREKLFF
D: TRBD1; V: TRBV9; size: NA; J: TRBJ1-5; DNA: TGTGCCAGCAGCGTAGAGGGACAGGGCGATCAGCCCCAGCATTTT; CDR3: CASSVEGQGDQPQHF
D: TRBD2; V: TRBV5-1; size: NA; J: TRBJ2-7; DNA: TGCGCCAGCAGCTTGGGAGGACTAGCGGGGGGTTCCTACGAGCAGTACTTC; CDR3: CASSLGGLAGGSYEQYF
D: NA; V: TRBV25-1; size: NA; J: TRBJ2-2; DNA: TGTGCCAGCAGTGAATTGTATGGGGCCCGTGTGGTCGGGGAGCTGTTTTTT; CDR3: CASSELYGARVVGELFF
D: NA; V: TRBV19; size: NA; J: TRBJ2-7; DNA: TGTGCCAGTAGGCGAAAACACACTAGCCCGAGCTCCTACGAGCAGTACTTC; CDR3: CASRRKHTSPSSYEQYF
D: TRBD2; V: TRBV28; size: NA; J: TRBJ2-7; DNA: TGTGCCAGCACCGGGACTAGCGGATACGAGCAGTACTTC; CDR3: CASTGTSGYEQYF
D: NA; V: TRBV7-8; size: NA; J: TRBJ2-7; DNA: TGTGCCAGCAGCCCGGCCCTGGACAGCTCCTACGAGCAGTACTTC; CDR3: CASSPALDSSYEQYF
D: TRBD1; V: TRBV2; size: NA; J: TRBJ2-7; DNA: TGTGCCAGCAGGGGGGACAGGGGAGGGCAGTACTTC; CDR3: CASRGDRGGQYF
D: TRBD1; V: TRBV19; size: NA; J: TRBJ1-4; DNA: TGTGCCAGTAGGGGACAGGGTTTACAGACTAATGAAAAACTGTTTTTT; CDR3: CASRGQGLQTNEKLFF
D: TRBD1; V: TRBV27; size: NA; J: TRBJ1-4; DNA: TGTGCCAGCAGTCCGTGGGGACAGGGGAAGAATGAAAAACTGTTTTTT; CDR3: CASSPWGQGKNEKLFF
D: TRBD1; V: TRBV28; size: few; J: TRBJ1-4; DNA: TGTGCCAGCAGCTCCGGGACAGTAAATGAAAAACTGTTTTTT; CDR3: CASSSGTVNEKLFF
D: NA; V: TRBV10-3; size: NA; J: TRBJ2-4; DNA: TGTGCCATCGGACAAGCCAAAAACATTCAGTACTTC; CDR3: CAIGQAKNIQYF
D: NA; V: TRBV27; size: NA; J: TRBJ2-6; DNA: TGTGCCAGCAGTCCTCAGGCGTTGGGGGCCAACGTCCTGACTTTC; CDR3: CASSPQALGANVLTF
D: NA; V: TRBV11-2; size: NA; J: TRBJ1-4; DNA: TGTGCCAGCAGTCGTGGGGGAGGTAATGAAAAACTGTTTTTT; CDR3: CASSRGGGNEKLFF
D: NA; V: TRBV21-1; size: NA; J: TRBJ2-7; DNA: TGTGCCAGCAGCACCCACAGGGGGCGCCCCCGGGACGAGCAGTACTTC; CDR3: CASSTHRGRPRDEQYF
D: TRBD1; V: TRBV6-5; size: few; J: TRBJ1-5; DNA: TGTGCCAGCGGGACAGGAGTAGGTCAGCCCCAGCATTTT; CDR3: CASGTGVGQPQHF
D: NA; V: TRBV3-1/TRBV3-2; size: NA; J: TRBJ1-3; DNA: TGTGCCAGCGATAGCCTCTCTGGAAACACCATATATTTT; CDR3: CASDSLSGNTIYF
D: TRBD1; V: TRBV10-3; size: NA; J: TRBJ2-7; DNA: TGTGCCATCAGTGAGTTGACAGGGAATTACGAGCAGTACTTC; CDR3: CAISELTGNYEQYF
D: NA; V: TRBV24-1; size: NA; J: TRBJ2-1; DNA: TGTGCCACCAGTGATTTTTACGGTCTCAATGAGCAGTTCTTC; CDR3: CATSDFYGLNEQFF